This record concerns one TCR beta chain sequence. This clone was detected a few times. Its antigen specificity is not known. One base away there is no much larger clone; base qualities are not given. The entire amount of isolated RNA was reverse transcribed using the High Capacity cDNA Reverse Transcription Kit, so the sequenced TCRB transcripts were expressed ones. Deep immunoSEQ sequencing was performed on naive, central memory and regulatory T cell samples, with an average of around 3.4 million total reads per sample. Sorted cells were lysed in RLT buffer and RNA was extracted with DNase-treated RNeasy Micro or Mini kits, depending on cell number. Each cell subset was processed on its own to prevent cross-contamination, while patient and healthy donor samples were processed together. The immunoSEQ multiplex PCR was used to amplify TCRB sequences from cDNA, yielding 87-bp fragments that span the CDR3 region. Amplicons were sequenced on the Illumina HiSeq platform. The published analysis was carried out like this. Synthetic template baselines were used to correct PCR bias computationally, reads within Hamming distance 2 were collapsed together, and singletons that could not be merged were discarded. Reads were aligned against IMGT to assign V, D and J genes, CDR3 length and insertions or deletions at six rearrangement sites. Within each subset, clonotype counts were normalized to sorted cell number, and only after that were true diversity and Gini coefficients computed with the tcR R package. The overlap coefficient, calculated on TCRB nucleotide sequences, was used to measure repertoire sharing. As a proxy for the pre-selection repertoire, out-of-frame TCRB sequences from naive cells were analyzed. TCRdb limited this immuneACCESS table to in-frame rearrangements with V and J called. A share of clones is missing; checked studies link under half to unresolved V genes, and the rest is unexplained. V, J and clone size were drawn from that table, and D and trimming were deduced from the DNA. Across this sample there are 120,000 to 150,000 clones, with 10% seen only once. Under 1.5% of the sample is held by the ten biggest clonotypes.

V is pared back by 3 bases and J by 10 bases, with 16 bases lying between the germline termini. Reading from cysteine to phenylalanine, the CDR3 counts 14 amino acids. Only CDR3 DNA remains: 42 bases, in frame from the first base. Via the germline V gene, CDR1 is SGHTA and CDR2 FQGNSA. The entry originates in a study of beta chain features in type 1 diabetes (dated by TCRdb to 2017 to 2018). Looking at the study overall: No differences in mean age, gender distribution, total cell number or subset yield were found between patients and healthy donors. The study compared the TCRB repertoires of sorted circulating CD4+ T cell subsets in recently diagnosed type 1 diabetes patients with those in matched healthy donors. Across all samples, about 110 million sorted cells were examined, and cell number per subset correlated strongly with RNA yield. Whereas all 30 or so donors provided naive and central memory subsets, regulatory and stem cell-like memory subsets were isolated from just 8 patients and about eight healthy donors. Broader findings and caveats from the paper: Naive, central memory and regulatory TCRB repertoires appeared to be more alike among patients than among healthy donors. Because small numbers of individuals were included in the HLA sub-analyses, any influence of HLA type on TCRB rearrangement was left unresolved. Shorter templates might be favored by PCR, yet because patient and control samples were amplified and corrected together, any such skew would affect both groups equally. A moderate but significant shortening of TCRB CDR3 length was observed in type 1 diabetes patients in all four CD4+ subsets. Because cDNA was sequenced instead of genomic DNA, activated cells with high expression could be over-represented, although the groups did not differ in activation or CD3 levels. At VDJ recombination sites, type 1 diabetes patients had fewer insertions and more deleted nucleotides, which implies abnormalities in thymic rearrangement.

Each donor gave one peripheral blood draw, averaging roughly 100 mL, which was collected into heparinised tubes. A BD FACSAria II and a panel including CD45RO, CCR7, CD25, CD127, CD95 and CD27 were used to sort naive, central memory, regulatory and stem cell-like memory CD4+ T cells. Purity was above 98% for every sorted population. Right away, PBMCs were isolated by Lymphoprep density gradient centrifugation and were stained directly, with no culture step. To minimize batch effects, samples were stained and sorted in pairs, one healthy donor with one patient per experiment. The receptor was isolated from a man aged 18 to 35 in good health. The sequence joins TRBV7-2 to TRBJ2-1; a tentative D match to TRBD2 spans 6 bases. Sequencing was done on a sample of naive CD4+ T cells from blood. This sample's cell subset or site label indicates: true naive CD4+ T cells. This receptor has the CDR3 CASSFRQRAGEQFF. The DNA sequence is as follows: TGTGCCAGCAGCTTTCGGCAGCGGGCCGGGGAGCAGTTCTTC. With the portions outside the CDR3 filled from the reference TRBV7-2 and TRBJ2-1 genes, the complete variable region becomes GAGVSQSPSNKVTEKGKDVELRCDPISGHTALYWYRQSLGQGLEFLIYFQGNSAPDKSGLPSDRFSAERTGGSVSTLTIQRTQQEDSAVYLCASSFRQRAGEQFFGPGTRLTVL.